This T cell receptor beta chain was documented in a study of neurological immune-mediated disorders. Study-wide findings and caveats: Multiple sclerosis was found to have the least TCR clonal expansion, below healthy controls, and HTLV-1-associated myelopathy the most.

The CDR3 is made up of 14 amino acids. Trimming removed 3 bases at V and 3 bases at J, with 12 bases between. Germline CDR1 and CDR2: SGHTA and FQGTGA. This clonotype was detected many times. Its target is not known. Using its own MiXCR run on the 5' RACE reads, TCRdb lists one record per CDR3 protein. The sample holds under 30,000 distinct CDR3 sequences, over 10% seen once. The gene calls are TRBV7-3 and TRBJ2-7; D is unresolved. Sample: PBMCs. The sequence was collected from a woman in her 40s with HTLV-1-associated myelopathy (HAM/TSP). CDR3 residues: CASSFLDLDYEQYF. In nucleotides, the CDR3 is TGTGCCAGCAGCTTCCTGGACCTGGACTACGAGCAGTACTTC.